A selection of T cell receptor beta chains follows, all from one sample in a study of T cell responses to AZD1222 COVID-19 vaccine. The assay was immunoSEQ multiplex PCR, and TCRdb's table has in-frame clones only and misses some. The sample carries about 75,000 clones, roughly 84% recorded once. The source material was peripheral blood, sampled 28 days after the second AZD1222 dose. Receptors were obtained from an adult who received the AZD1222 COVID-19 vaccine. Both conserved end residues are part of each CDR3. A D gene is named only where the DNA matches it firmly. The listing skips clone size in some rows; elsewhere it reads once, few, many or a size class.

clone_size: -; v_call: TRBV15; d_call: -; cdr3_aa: CATSRPGYGYTF
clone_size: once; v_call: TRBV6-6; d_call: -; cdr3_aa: CASSEAGNYGYTF
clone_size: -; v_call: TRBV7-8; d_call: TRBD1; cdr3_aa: CASSPQGLGTGESYGYTF
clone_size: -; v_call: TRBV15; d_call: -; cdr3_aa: CATSRDGGGSNEKLFF
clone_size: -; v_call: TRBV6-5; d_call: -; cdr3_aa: CASSYSAGDGAGELFF
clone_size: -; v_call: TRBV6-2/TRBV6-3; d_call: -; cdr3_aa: CASSFRGPMNTEAFF
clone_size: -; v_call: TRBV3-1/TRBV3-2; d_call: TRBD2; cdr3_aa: CASSLEGSGGQETQYF
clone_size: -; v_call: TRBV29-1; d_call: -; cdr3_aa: CSALTDRLYGYTF
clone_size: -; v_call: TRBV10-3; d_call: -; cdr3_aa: CAISEYGHSGTGELFF
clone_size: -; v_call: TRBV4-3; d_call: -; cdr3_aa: CASSQDAGSYGYTF
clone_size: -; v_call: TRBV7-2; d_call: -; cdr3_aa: CASSPLYEQYF
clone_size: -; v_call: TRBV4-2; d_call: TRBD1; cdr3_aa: CASSLSDSPGTGGSEAFF
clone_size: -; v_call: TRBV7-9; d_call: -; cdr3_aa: CASSSLGTEAFF
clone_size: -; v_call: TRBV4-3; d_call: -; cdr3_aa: CASSADGTYGYTF
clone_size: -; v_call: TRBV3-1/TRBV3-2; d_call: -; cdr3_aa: CASSGPGVVTEAFF
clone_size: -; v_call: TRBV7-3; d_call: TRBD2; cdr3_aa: CASSRLAGGANEQFF
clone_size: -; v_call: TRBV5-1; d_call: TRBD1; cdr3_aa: CASSALLTGVNTEAFF
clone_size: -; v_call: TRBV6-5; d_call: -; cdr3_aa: CATKGGRPGEQYF
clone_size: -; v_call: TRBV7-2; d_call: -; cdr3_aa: CASSIGGAAEPYEQYF
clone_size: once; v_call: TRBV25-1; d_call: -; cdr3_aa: CASSRDLAAEQFF
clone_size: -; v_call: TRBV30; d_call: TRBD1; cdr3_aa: CACTRDRQETQYF
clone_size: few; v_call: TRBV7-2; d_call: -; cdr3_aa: CASSLGQSRGGYTF
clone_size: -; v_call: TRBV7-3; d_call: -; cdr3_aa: CASSLDGGSYNEQFF
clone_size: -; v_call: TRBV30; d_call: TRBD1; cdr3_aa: CAWSGGTVFLETGANVLTF
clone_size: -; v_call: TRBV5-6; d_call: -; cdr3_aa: CASSLGTGSSGNTIYF
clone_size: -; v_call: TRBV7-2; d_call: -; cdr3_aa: CASSAQSSSYNEQFF
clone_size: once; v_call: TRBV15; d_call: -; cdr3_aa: CATSRDRGYYGYTF
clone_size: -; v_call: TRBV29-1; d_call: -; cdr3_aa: CSVVMYQETQYF
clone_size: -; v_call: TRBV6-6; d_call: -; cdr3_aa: CASKKDRLNTEAFF
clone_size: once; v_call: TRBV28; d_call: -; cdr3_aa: CASRSHPEAFF
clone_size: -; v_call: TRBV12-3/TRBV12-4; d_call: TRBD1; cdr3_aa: CASRGTGRYEQYF
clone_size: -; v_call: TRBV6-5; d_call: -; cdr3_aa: CASKSSNYGYTF
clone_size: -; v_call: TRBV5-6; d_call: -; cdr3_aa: CASSLAWAGELFF
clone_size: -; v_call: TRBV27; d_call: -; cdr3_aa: CASSPGLTYEQYF
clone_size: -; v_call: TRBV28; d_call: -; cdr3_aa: CASSPPTPNYGYTF
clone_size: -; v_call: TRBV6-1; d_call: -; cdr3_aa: CASSEFSGNYNSPLHF
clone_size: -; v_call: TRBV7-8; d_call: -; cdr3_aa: CASSLGGSGELFF
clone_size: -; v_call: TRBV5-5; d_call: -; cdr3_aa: CASSLGIGYNEQFF
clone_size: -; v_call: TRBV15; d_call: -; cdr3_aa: CATSRDVGTALTQYF
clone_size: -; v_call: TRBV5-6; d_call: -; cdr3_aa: CASSPDRGVGRYGYTF
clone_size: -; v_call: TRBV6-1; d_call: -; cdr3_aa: CASSDQGNSNQPQHF
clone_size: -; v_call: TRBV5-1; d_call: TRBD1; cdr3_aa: CASSSGTAKLNEKLFF
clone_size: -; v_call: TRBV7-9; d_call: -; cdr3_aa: CASSLGTGGYGYTF
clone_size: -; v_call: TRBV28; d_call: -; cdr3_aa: CASSFLENGNQPQHF
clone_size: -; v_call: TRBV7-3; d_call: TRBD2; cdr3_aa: CASSVGGGADIQYF
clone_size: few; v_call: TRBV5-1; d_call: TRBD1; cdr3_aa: CASSLAGGYSEAFF
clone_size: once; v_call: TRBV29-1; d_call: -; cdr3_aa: CSVGLSGAYEQYF